A single sample is the source of the 7 T cell receptor beta chains below, sequenced in a study of blood T cell repertoires in COVID-19. Generated by immunoSEQ multiplex PCR, the TCRdb table keeps only in-frame clones and is missing some. In the table there are 200,000 to 250,000 clones, about 80% of which are singletons. Sample: peripheral blood. The receptor source for this set is a man aged 80 or over with acute or convalescent COVID-19.

This clone showed up just once. The rearrangement uses TRBV24-1 and TRBJ1-5; 9 nucleotides match TRBD1. CDR3 length equals 16 residues. V shed 3 bases, J shed 4 bases, and the junction held 6 bases outside the gene matches. Germline values: CDR1 KGHDR, CDR2 SFDVKD. Here the CDR3 reads CATSDAGQGGNQPQHF. CDR3 nucleotides: TGTGCCACCAGTGATGCGGGACAGGGTGGAAATCAGCCCCAGCATTTT.

J is TRBJ2-7 and V is TRBV25-1; 7 bases are a match to TRBD1. Germline V CDR1 and CDR2: MGHDK, SYGVNS. Unmatched junction bases numbered 9, after V lost 5 bases and J lost 2 bases. The CDR3 extends over 15 amino acids. The CDR3 here is CASSFTGAPPYEQYF. DNA of the CDR3: TGTGCCAGCAGTTTCACAGGGGCGCCCCCCTACGAGCAGTACTTC.

This chain connects TRBV7-8 to TRBJ2-7; 7 nucleotides align to TRBD1. This CDR3 spans 15 amino acids. Trimming at V came to 7 bases and at J to 0 bases, leaving 9 bases not matched to a gene. The germline V gene encodes CDR1 SGHVS and CDR2 FQNEAQ. CDR3 loop: CASKPRGIFSYEQYF. The DNA for the CDR3 is TGTGCCAGCAAACCCAGGGGGATCTTCTCCTACGAGCAGTACTTC. Together with reference TRBV7-8 and TRBJ2-7, the CDR3 gives the full variable domain: GAGVSQSPRYKVAKRGQDVALRCDPISGHVSLFWYQQALGQGPEFLTYFQNEAQLDKSGLPSDRFFAERPEGSVSTLKIQRTQQEDSAVYLCASKPRGIFSYEQYFGPGTRLTVT.

This sequence joins TRBV28 and TRBJ1-6, with D possibly TRBD1 on 5 matching bases. V lost 5 bases to trimming and J lost 7 bases, with 18 bases between them. The CDR3 is 16 amino acids. Germline lookup yields CDR1 MDHEN and CDR2 SYDVKM. The chain's CDR3 is CASSDPLDGGNSPLHF. The CDR3, as DNA: TGTGCCAGCAGTGACCCCCTTGACGGGGGGAATTCACCCCTCCACTTT.

This chain links TRBV5-6 with TRBJ2-7; 8 nucleotides agree with TRBD2. V shed 5 bases, J shed 0 bases, and the junction held 7 bases outside the gene matches. The V gene's germline CDR1 is SGHDT and CDR2 YYEEEE. The CDR3 extends over 15 amino acids. CDR3 residues: CASRLLAGDSYEQYF. CDR3 in DNA: TGTGCCAGCAGGTTGCTAGCGGGTGACTCCTACGAGCAGTACTTC.

This clone appeared a few times. V is TRBV5-1 and J is TRBJ1-2; D may be TRBD1 (5 bases). The V gene lost 1 base and the J gene lost 0 bases, with 7 bases spanning the gap. Germline loops: CDR1 SGHRS, CDR2 YFSETQ. This CDR3 comprises 14 residues. This CDR3 reads CASSLRGPNYGYTF. DNA for the CDR3: TGCGCCAGCAGCTTGAGGGGTCCTAACTATGGCTACACCTTC.

The table lists this clone with a count of one. Mismatch with germline at one junction end may stem from a read error. The genes are TRBV11-3 and TRBJ2-1, with TRBD1 matching over 9 bases. Looked up from germline, CDR1 is SGHNT and CDR2 is YENEEA. CDR3 size: 16 residues. Here the CDR3 reads CASSLGTGGFYNEQFF. The CDR3 coding sequence is TGTGCCAGCAGTTTAGGTACAGGGGGCTTCTACAATGAGCAGTTCTTC.